One and the same sample provided the 2 T cell receptor beta chains below, sequenced in a study of cytomegalovirus exposure and HLA in healthy donors (dated by TCRdb to about 2017). Library preparation employed the immunoSEQ multiplex PCR assay. The multiplex PCR relied on a mix of 60 forward primers for TCR Vbeta segments and 13 reverse primers for TCR Jbeta segments. TCRdb mirrors the immuneACCESS table, restricted to in-frame sequences. Some clones are absent from its copies; in checked studies, under half trace to an unresolved V gene, and the reason for the others is unknown. The sample profile shows under 110,000 clones; about 80% of them were found once. The top ten clones comprise 3.5% to 5% of the sample. The sample comprised PBMCs. The origin of the receptors is a man aged 40-50 years in good health and CMV-seronegative.

With regard to this clone: Other nucleotide sequences in the sample specify the same CDR3. The V call is TRBV21-1, the J call TRBJ2-7; TRBD1 was called by the table and not checked on the DNA. TRBV21-1 is an annotated pseudogene. This CDR3 comprises 16 residues. In DNA form, the CDR3 reads TGTGCCAGCGGTAACACAGGGGGCGCTTGGTCCTACGAGCAGTACGTC. It is translated as CASGNTGGAWSYEQYV.

This clone came up a few times. V gene TRBV6-5 combines with J gene TRBJ1-2; D is unresolved. The V and J ends lost 6 bases and 4 bases respectively, with 12 bases between them. CDR1 is MNHEY and CDR2 is SVGAGI in the germline V gene. The CDR3 has 13 residues. CDR3 DNA sequence: TGTGCCAGCAGACCAACGGTATCCTATGGCTACACCTTC. Amino acid sequence: CASRPTVSYGYTF.